The sample holds many counts of the clone carrying this T cell receptor (beta chain). Antigen: not known. TCRbeta library construction was performed incorporating unique molecular identifiers. TCRdb reprocessed the PCR reads with MiXCR, giving one entry per CDR3 protein. The sample yields about a million distinct CDR3 sequences, roughly 29% seen once. The data derive from a study of T-cell reconstitution after alpha-beta-depleted transplantation in children. Study outcomes and limitations: At around two months after transplant, the alpha-beta T cells were reportedly derived from several hundred expanded clones that came from non-depleted graft cells. Surviving recipient cells, namely T cells and thymic progenitors, were the source of high day-60 TCRbeta diversity in some patients. By one year post-transplant, T-cell counts and diversity largely arose from T cells that were newly produced.

From germline, CDR1 is SGHRS and CDR2 YFSETQ. Trimming shortened V by 1 base and J by 0 bases, and 13 bases separated the two germline ends. The CDR3 spans 16 residues. The sequence came from a boy younger than two who had a stem cell transplant for SCID, so the T cells may come from the graft donor. The specimen comprised PBMCs, mostly from graft donor cells, sampled 360 days after TCRalphabeta/CD19-depleted stem cell transplant. The chain recombines TRBV5-1 with TRBJ1-1, with D hard to call. CDR3 DNA sequence: TGCGCCAGCAGCTTGAGCCCGGAGGTCGTGAACACTGAAGCTTTCTTT. This sequence encodes CASSLSPEVVNTEAFF.